The rows below give T cell receptor beta chains drawn from one sample of a study of metastatic and nonmetastatic thyroid tumors. TCRdb reanalyzed the PCR reads via MiXCR. The sample holds roughly 32,000 clones, 15% to 20% seen once. Sequenced: blood. The receptors here all came from a female donor with papillary thyroid cancer or a benign thyroid nodule (not recorded which). Some clones in this sample may be carry-over from other donors' samples. CDR3s include the opening cysteine and the closing phenylalanine or tryptophan. D genes are given only for firm matches. The size entry is marked missing in some rows and otherwise reads once, few, many or a size class.

many	TRBV6-5	TRBD2	TRBJ2-1	17	TGTGCCAGCAGTTACTCCCCTACTAGCGGAATCTACAATGAGCAGTTCTTC	CASSYSPTSGIYNEQFF
many	TRBV12-3/TRBV12-4	NA	TRBJ2-1	16	TGTGCCAGCAGTTTACAGTTACTAGGGGCCTACAATGAGCAGTTCTTC	CASSLQLLGAYNEQFF
many	TRBV28	NA	TRBJ1-2	14	TGTGCCAGCAGCACCCGGGGTGGGACAAGAGGCTACACCTTC	CASSTRGGTRGYTF
many	TRBV12-3/TRBV12-4	NA	TRBJ2-1	16	TGTGCCAGCAGCCCCCTCGGCGAGTTCTCCTACAATGAGCAGTTCTTC	CASSPLGEFSYNEQFF
medium-sized	TRBV6-1	NA	TRBJ1-3	15	TGTGCCAGCAGTTCCCCGACAGGAGCTGGAAACACCATATATTTT	CASSSPTGAGNTIYF
NA	TRBV19	NA	TRBJ2-7	14	TGTGACACTAGTATCAGGGAGACTTACTACGAGCAGTACTTC	CDTSIRETYYEQYF
NA	TRBV5-1	TRBD1	TRBJ1-4	15	TGCGCCAGCAGTCGGGAGGGACAGGGGAATGAAAAACTGTTTTTC	CASSREGQGNEKLFF
few	TRBV12-3/TRBV12-4	NA	TRBJ2-7	15	TGTGCCAGCAGTTTAGAAGGTGGGGGGACCTACGAGCAGTACTTC	CASSLEGGGTYEQYF
many	TRBV5-1	NA	TRBJ2-1	15	TGCGCCAGCAGCTTGGGACAGTCACAGGTCAATGAGCAGTTCTTC	CASSLGQSQVNEQFF
many	TRBV3-1	NA	TRBJ2-3	17	TGTGCCAGCAGCCCCGGTTTTGGATCATCATCGGGAGATACGCAGTATTTT	CASSPGFGSSSGDTQYF
many	TRBV28	NA	TRBJ1-5	16	TGTGCCAGCAGTTTATTCACTAGGGGAAACAATCAGCCCCAGCATTTT	CASSLFTRGNNQPQHF
many	TRBV18	NA	TRBJ1-3	16	TGTGCCAGCTCACCAACAGCATTCTACTCTGGAAACACCATATATTTT	CASSPTAFYSGNTIYF
many	TRBV7-6	TRBD2	TRBJ2-1	15	TGTGCCAGCAGCTTTAGCGGGGGGGTCGCCAATGAGCAGTTCTTC	CASSFSGGVANEQFF
many	TRBV20-1	NA	TRBJ1-6	16	TGCAGTGCTAGAGATATCGGAGAGAGCGTAGATTCACCCCTCCACTTT	CSARDIGESVDSPLHF
medium-sized	TRBV6-1	NA	TRBJ2-7	11	TGTGCCAGCGGACCCTCCTACGAGCAGTACTTC	CASGPSYEQYF
many	TRBV3-1	NA	TRBJ2-5	13	TGTGCCAGCAGCCTGGGACCCCGGGAGACCCAGTACTTC	CASSLGPRETQYF
NA	TRBV4-1	TRBD1	TRBJ1-2	16	TGCGCCAGCAGCCATCAAGGGACAGGGTTGGGCTATGGCTACACCTTC	CASSHQGTGLGYGYTF
many	TRBV19	NA	TRBJ1-1	15	TGTGCCAGTAGTCCCAGGGTGTCAACGAACACTGAAGCTTTCTTT	CASSPRVSTNTEAFF
many	TRBV2	NA	TRBJ1-4	15	TGTGCCAGCGCCCTCCCGGGATCAACTAATGAAAAACTGTTTTTT	CASALPGSTNEKLFF
many	TRBV24-1	TRBD1	TRBJ2-7	16	TGTGCCACCAGTGACTACGGGACAGGGAGCTCCTACGAGCAGTACTTC	CATSDYGTGSSYEQYF
many	TRBV12-3/TRBV12-4	NA	TRBJ1-1	15	TGTGCCAGCAGTCCCCACACGGACAGAAACACTGAAGCTTTCTTT	CASSPHTDRNTEAFF
many	TRBV5-1	TRBD1	TRBJ2-7	13	TGCGCCAGCAGCTGGGACAGAACCTACGAGCAGTACTTC	CASSWDRTYEQYF
many	TRBV27	NA	TRBJ1-1	14	TGTGCCAGCAGTTTAATATCAGGGGAGACTGAAGCTTTCTTT	CASSLISGETEAFF
many	TRBV20-1	NA	TRBJ2-1	12	TGCAGTGCGAGTCCCGGGACACCTGAGCAGTTCTTC	CSASPGTPEQFF
many	TRBV5-1	TRBD1	TRBJ1-1	15	TGCGCCAGCAGCTGGACACAGGGGTTGGGCACTGAAGCTTTCTTT	CASSWTQGLGTEAFF
NA	TRBV7-2	TRBD1	TRBJ1-5	14	TGTGCCAGCAGCACGTACAGGGGAAATCAGCCCCAGCATTTT	CASSTYRGNQPQHF
many	TRBV6-1	NA	TRBJ1-1	12	TGTGCCACCACGGACAGTCCCACTGAAGCTTTCTTT	CATTDSPTEAFF
many	TRBV3-1	NA	TRBJ1-1	15	TGTGCCAGCAGCCAGGGTGTTAACATGAACACTGAAGCTTTCTTT	CASSQGVNMNTEAFF